The present T cell receptor beta chain was sequenced within a study of cytomegalovirus exposure and HLA in healthy donors. Overall study results and limits: Looking again later, the authors saw that most CMV-associated TCR beta chains seemed HLA-restricted. 87-base-pair reads could not separate some V segments, including TRBV6-2 and TRBV6-3. In a later analysis, V- and J-gene trimming of beta chains associated with a DCLRE1C missense variant, replicated independently. The authors enumerated 164 TCR beta chains as linked to cytomegalovirus.

This clone was picked up a small number of times. Its antigen remains unidentified. Germline trimming cut 6 bases from V and 3 bases from J; bases unmatched to any gene: 2. The CDR3 contains 12 residues. Germline V CDR1 and CDR2: ENHRY, SYGVKD. 60 Vbeta and 13 Jbeta primers were used in PCR. TCRdb's copy holds only in-frame clones and misses some; the assay was immunoSEQ multiplex PCR. The sample carries roughly 140,000 clones, approximately 84% recorded once. The TCR originated in a woman aged 55-69 years in good health and CMV-seropositive. Input material: PBMCs. This chain links TRBV10-3 with TRBJ2-7, with 7 bases that match TRBD1. DNA for the CDR3: TGTGCCATCAGAGGGACAGACTACGAGCAGTACTTC. Protein sequence: CAIRGTDYEQYF.